This TCR beta chain was recorded in a study of technical replicates of blood from a few donors. Assay used: immunoSEQ multiplex PCR; TCRdb lists only in-frame clones, some missing. The sample records 80,000 to 95,000 clones, approximately 90% being singletons. The CDR3 is made up of 16 amino acids. Germline CDR1 LNHDA, CDR2 SQIVND (reference sequence). V lost 5 bases, J lost 5 bases, and 11 bases stayed unmatched. This clone was detected only once. Sequencing input: T cells isolated from PBMCs. The rearrangement uses TRBV19 and TRBJ2-1, with TRBD2 matching over 8 bases. This TCR was recovered from a human donor in good health. CDR3 loop: CASSARGGLPNNEQFF. The DNA for the CDR3 is TGTGCCAGTAGTGCCCGGGGGGGGCTTCCGAACAATGAGCAGTTCTTC.